Listed below are T cell receptor beta chains from one sample, sequenced in a study of cytomegalovirus exposure and HLA in healthy donors. Sequencing was performed with immunoSEQ multiplex PCR; in TCRdb, only in-frame clones are kept and a portion is missing. The table records about 110,000 clones, around 74% of them present only once. The sequencing input was PBMCs. Receptors were obtained from a man aged 30 to 39 in good health and CMV-seropositive. Both conserved end residues are part of each CDR3. The order of the fields is D gene, CDR3 length, V gene, J gene, clone size, CDR3 protein, CDR3 DNA. D genes are given only for firm matches. Only part of the rows carry a size: once, few, many, or a class if the clone is expanded.

>TRBD2|15|TRBV6-5|TRBJ2-1|few
CASSPLLAGTGEQFF
TGTGCCAGCAGTCCCCTCCTAGCGGGGACGGGTGAGCAGTTCTTC
>-|14|TRBV15|TRBJ2-3|-
CATSRDRGTDTQYF
TGTGCCACCAGCAGAGACAGGGGCACAGATACGCAGTATTTT
>-|14|TRBV19|TRBJ1-4|-
CASSMWQDNEKLFF
TGTGCCAGTAGTATGTGGCAGGATAATGAAAAACTGTTTTTT
>-|13|TRBV21-1|TRBJ2-7|-
CASSKGQLYEQYF
TGTGCCAGCAGCAAAGGACAGCTCTACGAGCAGTACTTC
>-|16|TRBV4-2|TRBJ2-7|-
CASSQVRAGDAYEQYF
TGTGCCAGCAGCCAAGTAAGGGCAGGGGACGCCTACGAGCAGTACTTC
>TRBD1|14|TRBV25-1|TRBJ1-3|-
CASSQGASGNTIYF
TGTGCCAGCAGTCAGGGGGCCTCTGGAAACACCATATATTTT
>TRBD1|15|TRBV2|TRBJ2-7|-
CASKGQGANPSEQYF
TGTGCCAGCAAAGGACAGGGGGCAAACCCATCCGAGCAGTACTTC
>-|16|TRBV7-2|TRBJ2-1|-
CASSLALGVAYNEQFF
TGTGCCAGCAGCTTAGCGCTGGGCGTTGCCTACAATGAGCAGTTCTTC
>TRBD2|15|TRBV5-1|TRBJ2-1|-
CASRIAGVPYNEQFF
TGCGCCAGCAGGATAGCGGGGGTTCCCTACAATGAGCAGTTCTTC
>-|15|TRBV5-1|TRBJ1-1|-
CASSSSGQQNTEAFF
TGCGCCAGCAGCTCAAGCGGACAGCAGAACACTGAAGCTTTCTTT
>-|13|TRBV21-1|TRBJ2-5|-
CASGDRAQETQYF
TGTGCCAGCGGGGACAGGGCCCAAGAGACCCAGTACTTC
>TRBD1|12|TRBV19|TRBJ1-5|once
CASREGAMPQHF
TGTGCCAGTAGGGAGGGGGCGATGCCCCAGCATTTT
>-|17|TRBV7-2|TRBJ1-6|few
CASSPQAGAFIGSPLHF
TGTGCCAGCAGCCCACAGGCAGGAGCATTCATAGGTTCACCCCTCCACTTT
>-|17|TRBV21-1|TRBJ2-5|-
CASSRCSSGGLEETQYF
TGTGCCAGCAGCCGATGTTCTAGCGGGGGGCTCGAAGAGACCCAGTACTTC
>-|19|TRBV9|TRBJ2-6|-
CASSESGRPPSSGANVLTF
TGTGCCAGCAGCGAAAGTGGGAGGCCCCCCAGCTCTGGGGCCAACGTCCTGACTTTC
>TRBD1|15|TRBV5-1|TRBJ1-3|-
CASSQGTGAGNTIYF
TGCGCCAGCAGCCAAGGGACAGGGGCTGGAAACACCATATATTTT
>TRBD2|18|TRBV10-2|TRBJ2-3|-
CASSESRGGGPSTDTQYF
TGCGCCAGCAGTGAGTCGAGAGGCGGGGGGCCTAGCACAGATACGCAGTATTTT
>TRBD1|11|TRBV30|TRBJ1-1|-
CAWSLTGRAFF
TGTGCCTGGAGTCTGACAGGGAGAGCTTTCTTT
>TRBD1|17|TRBV4-1|TRBJ1-1|-
CASSQVQFGQGNTEAFF
TGCGCCAGCAGCCAAGTCCAGTTCGGACAGGGCAACACTGAAGCTTTCTTT
>TRBD1|18|TRBV7-2|TRBJ2-1|-
CASSSIRADRGFYNEQFF
TGTGCCAGCAGCTCAATCCGGGCGGACAGGGGGTTTTACAATGAGCAGTTCTTC
>TRBD1|14|TRBV5-5|TRBJ2-7|-
CASSLVQGAYEQYF
TGTGCCAGCAGCTTGGTACAGGGGGCCTACGAGCAGTACTTC
>-|13|TRBV5-6|TRBJ2-7|few
CASSLVRSYEQYF
TGTGCCAGCAGCTTGGTTAGGAGCTACGAGCAGTACTTC
>-|13|TRBV7-2|TRBJ1-1|few
CASSLWQNTEAFF
TGTGCCAGCAGCTTATGGCAGAACACTGAAGCTTTCTTT
>-|13|TRBV6-1|TRBJ2-3|once
CASSGRGTDTQYF
TGTGCCAGCAGTGGGAGGGGCACAGATACGCAGTATTTT
>-|14|TRBV25-1|TRBJ1-4|-
CASRPRATNEKLFF
TGTGCCAGCAGGCCCCGGGCAACTAATGAAAAACTGTTTTTT
>-|14|TRBV6-1|TRBJ1-1|few
CASSEAMGYTEAFF
TGTGCCAGCAGTGAAGCGATGGGCTACACTGAAGCTTTCTTT
>TRBD1|14|TRBV4-3|TRBJ1-2|few
CASSQDVDRDGYPF
TGCGCCAGCAGCCAGGATGTGGACAGGGATGGCTACCCCTTC
>-|12|TRBV7-2|TRBJ2-7|-
CASSLNRYEQYF
TGTGCCAGCAGCTTGAACAGATACGAGCAGTACTTC
>TRBD1|14|TRBV30|TRBJ1-1|-
CAWSEGQVNTEAFF
TGTGCCTGGAGTGAGGGACAGGTTAACACTGAAGCTTTCTTT
>-|17|TRBV9|TRBJ1-2|-
CASSVGLTMATGYGYTF
TGTGCCAGCAGCGTTGGGCTAACTATGGCTACAGGTTATGGCTACACCTTC
>TRBD1|15|TRBV19|TRBJ2-1|-
CASSFTGAVVNEQFF
TGTGCCAGTAGCTTTACAGGGGCTGTAGTCAATGAGCAGTTCTTC
>TRBD2|15|TRBV6-5|TRBJ2-3|few
CASSYTGLAIDTQYF
TGTGCCAGCAGTTATACGGGACTAGCGATAGATACGCAGTATTTT
>TRBD2|16|TRBV5-1|TRBJ2-2|-
CASSAAGGRNTGELFF
TGCGCCAGCAGCGCGGCGGGGGGGCGGAACACCGGGGAGCTGTTTTTT
>-|14|TRBV2|TRBJ1-3|few
CASSGTGPGNTIYF
TGTGCCAGCAGTGGTACAGGTCCCGGAAACACCATATATTTT
>TRBD2|16|TRBV2|TRBJ2-7|-
CASSVEVTSGTYEQYF
TGTGCCAGCAGTGTAGAGGTGACTAGCGGGACTTACGAGCAGTACTTC
>-|17|TRBV5-6|TRBJ2-3|-
CASSLGLHATSTDTQYF
TGTGCCAGCAGCTTGGGCCTCCACGCAACTAGCACAGATACGCAGTATTTT
>-|14|TRBV27|TRBJ2-1|-
CASSLNRGYNEQFF
TGTGCCAGCAGTTTAAATAGGGGTTACAATGAGCAGTTCTTC